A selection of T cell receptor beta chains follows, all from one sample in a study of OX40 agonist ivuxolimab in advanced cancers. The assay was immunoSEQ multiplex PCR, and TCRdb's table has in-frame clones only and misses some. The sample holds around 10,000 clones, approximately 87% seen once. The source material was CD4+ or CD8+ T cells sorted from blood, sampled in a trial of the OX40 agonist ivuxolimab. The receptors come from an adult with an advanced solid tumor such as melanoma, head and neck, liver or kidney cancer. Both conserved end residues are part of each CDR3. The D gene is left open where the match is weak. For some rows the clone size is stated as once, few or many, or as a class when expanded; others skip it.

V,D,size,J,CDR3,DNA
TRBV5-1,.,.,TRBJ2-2,CASSRWGGELFF,TGCGCCAGCAGTCGATGGGGCGGGGAGCTGTTTTTT
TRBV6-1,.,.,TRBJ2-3,CASSALGGAGVKDTQYF,TGTGCCAGCAGTGCACTCGGTGGGGCAGGGGTGAAAGATACGCAGTATTTT
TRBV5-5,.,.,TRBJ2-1,CASSGPGLPTYNEQFF,TGTGCCAGCAGCGGACCGGGGCTCCCAACCTACAATGAGCAGTTCTTC
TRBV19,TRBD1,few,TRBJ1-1,CATRRQGGNEAFF,TGTGCCACCCGTAGACAGGGAGGGAATGAAGCTTTCTTT
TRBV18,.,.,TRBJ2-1,CASSPMEANEQFF,TGTGCCAGCTCACCCATGGAGGCCAATGAGCAGTTCTTC
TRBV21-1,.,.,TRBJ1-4,CASSKEVFQDRNEKLFF,TGTGCCAGCAGCAAAGAAGTGTTTCAGGATCGGAATGAAAAACTGTTTTTT
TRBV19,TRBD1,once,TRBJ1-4,CASSPRTGRGEKLFF,TGTGCCAGTAGTCCTCGGACAGGGAGGGGTGAAAAACTGTTTTTT
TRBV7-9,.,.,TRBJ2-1,CASSLSGNEQFF,TGTGCCAGCAGCTTATCGGGAAATGAGCAGTTCTTC
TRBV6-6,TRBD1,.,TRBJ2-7,CASSYRSTGVYEQYF,TGTGCCAGCAGTTACAGGTCAACAGGGGTCTACGAGCAGTACTTC
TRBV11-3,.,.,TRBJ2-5,CASSLAGQQETQYF,TGTGCCAGCAGCTTAGCCGGTCAGCAAGAGACCCAGTACTTC
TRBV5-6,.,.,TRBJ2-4,CASSFKAGWDSGIQYF,TGTGCCAGCAGCTTCAAGGCAGGGTGGGATTCGGGCATTCAGTACTTC
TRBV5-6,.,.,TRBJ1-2,CASSLVRANYGYTF,TGTGCCAGCAGCTTGGTTAGGGCAAACTATGGCTACACCTTC
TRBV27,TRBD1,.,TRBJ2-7,CASSLFRTGGYEQYF,TGTGCCAGCAGTTTATTTAGGACAGGGGGCTACGAGCAGTACTTC
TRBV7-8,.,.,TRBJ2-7,CASSLRRKRGETYEQYF,TGTGCCAGCAGCTTAAGGAGGAAGAGGGGGGAGACCTACGAGCAGTACTTC
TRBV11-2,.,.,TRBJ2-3,CASSSTGRADTQYF,TGTGCCAGCAGCTCGACAGGGAGGGCAGATACGCAGTATTTT
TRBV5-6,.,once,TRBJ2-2,CASSLDTGMMFF,TGTGCCAGCAGCTTGGATACAGGAATGATGTTTTTT
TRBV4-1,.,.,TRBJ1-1,CASSQVSASDAMNTEAFF,TGCGCCAGCAGCCAAGTTTCTGCCTCAGACGCCATGAACACTGAAGCTTTCTTT
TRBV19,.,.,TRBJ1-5,CASSKDWGFGQPQHF,TGTGCCAGTAGTAAAGATTGGGGGTTCGGTCAGCCCCAGCATTTT
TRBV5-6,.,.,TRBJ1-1,CASSLAVEMNTEAFF,TGTGCCAGCAGCTTGGCTGTAGAGATGAACACTGAAGCTTTCTTT
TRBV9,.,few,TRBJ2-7,CASSVYTGSLYEQYF,TGTGCCAGCAGCGTCTACACCGGATCCCTCTACGAGCAGTACTTC
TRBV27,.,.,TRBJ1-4,CASSSKGMFGEKLFF,TGTGCCAGCAGCTCCAAGGGGATGTTCGGTGAAAAACTGTTTTTT
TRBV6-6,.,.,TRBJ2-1,CASSYLTTGNEQFF,TGTGCCAGCAGTTACCTTACCACGGGTAATGAGCAGTTCTTC
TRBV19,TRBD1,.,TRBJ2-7,CATRQGINEQYF,TGTGCCACCCGACAGGGGATTAACGAGCAGTACTTC
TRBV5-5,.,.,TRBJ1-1,CASSLEGYDTEAFF,TGTGCCAGCAGCTTGGAAGGGTATGACACTGAAGCTTTCTTT
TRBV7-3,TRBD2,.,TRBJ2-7,CASSSGLAGVYEQYF,TGTGCCAGCAGCTCGGGACTAGCGGGCGTCTACGAGCAGTACTTC
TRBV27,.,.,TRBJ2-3,CASSLTSTDTQYF,TGTGCCAGCAGTCTGACTAGCACAGATACGCAGTATTTT
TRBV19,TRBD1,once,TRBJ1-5,CASKITGGHQPQHF,TGTGCCAGTAAAATAACAGGGGGCCATCAGCCCCAGCATTTT
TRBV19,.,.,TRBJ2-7,CASSPGDGLLQQYF,TGTGCCAGTAGCCCGGGGGACGGATTACTTCAGCAGTACTTC
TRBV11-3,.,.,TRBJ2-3,CASSHRGPTDTQYF,TGTGCCAGCAGCCACCGGGGCCCCACAGATACGCAGTATTTT
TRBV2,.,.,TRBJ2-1,CASSEWEGETYNEQFF,TGTGCCAGCAGTGAATGGGAGGGGGAGACCTACAATGAGCAGTTCTTC
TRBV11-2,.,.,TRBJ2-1,CASSLVGQGVGEQFF,TGTGCCAGCAGCTTAGTGGGTCAGGGAGTCGGTGAGCAGTTCTTC
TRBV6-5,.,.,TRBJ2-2,CASSYATNARELFF,TGTGCCAGCAGTTACGCGACCAACGCCCGGGAGCTGTTTTTT
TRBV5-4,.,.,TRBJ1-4,CASSFKGEKLFF,TGTGCCAGCAGCTTTAAGGGGGAAAAACTGTTTTTT
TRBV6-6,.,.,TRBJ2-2,CAIRRVTGELFF,TGTGCCATACGCAGGGTCACCGGGGAGCTGTTTTTT
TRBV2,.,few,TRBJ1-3,CASSEAGLMPNTIYF,TGTGCCAGCAGTGAAGCCGGACTCATGCCGAACACCATATATTTT
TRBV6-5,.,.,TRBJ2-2,CASRIGSGELFF,TGTGCCAGCAGAATAGGGTCCGGGGAGCTGTTTTTT
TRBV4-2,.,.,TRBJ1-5,CASSQDGGLRQPQHF,TGTGCCAGCAGCCAAGACGGGGGGCTGAGGCAGCCCCAGCATTTT
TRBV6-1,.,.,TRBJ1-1,CASSEVGANTEAFF,TGTGCCAGCAGTGAAGTTGGGGCGAACACTGAAGCTTTCTTT
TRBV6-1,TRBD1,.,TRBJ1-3,CASRVRQGAGNTIYF,TGTGCCAGCAGAGTCCGACAGGGGGCTGGAAACACCATATATTTT
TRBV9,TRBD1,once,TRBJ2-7,CASSGGTGGYEQYF,TGTGCCAGCAGCGGGGGGACAGGGGGCTACGAGCAGTACTTC
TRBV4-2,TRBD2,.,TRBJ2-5,CASSRLAGEQETQYF,TGTGCCAGCAGCCGACTAGCGGGGGAGCAAGAGACCCAGTACTTC
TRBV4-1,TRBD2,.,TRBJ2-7,CASSQTSGGAYEQYF,TGCGCCAGCAGCCAGACTAGCGGGGGAGCCTACGAGCAGTACTTC
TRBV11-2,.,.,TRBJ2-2,CASTLLGQMNTGELFF,TGTGCCAGCACCTTACTGGGGCAGATGAACACCGGGGAGCTGTTTTTT
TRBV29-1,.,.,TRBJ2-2,CSVTGTTGELFF,TGCAGCGTTACAGGGACCACCGGGGAGCTGTTTTTT
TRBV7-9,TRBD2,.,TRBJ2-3,CASSPVAGGSDTQYF,TGTGCCAGCAGCCCAGTAGCGGGGGGGTCAGATACGCAGTATTTT
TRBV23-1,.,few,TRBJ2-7,CASSQPKYF,TGCGCCAGCAGCCAACCTAAGTACTTC
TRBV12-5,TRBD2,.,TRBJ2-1,CASGLRLAGRNEQFF,TGTGCTAGTGGTTTGCGGCTAGCGGGGCGAAATGAGCAGTTCTTC
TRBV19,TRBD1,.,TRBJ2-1,CAPYELGGASNEQFF,TGTGCCCCCTACGAACTAGGGGGCGCGTCCAATGAGCAGTTCTTC
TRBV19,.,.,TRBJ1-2,CASSMPHGYTF,TGTGCCAGTAGTATGCCACATGGCTACACCTTC
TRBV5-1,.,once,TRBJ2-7,CASSLGGYEQYF,TGCGCCAGCAGCTTGGGGGGTTACGAGCAGTACTTC
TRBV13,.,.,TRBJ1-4,CASSLMGQATNEKLFF,TGTGCCAGCAGCTTAATGGGGCAGGCAACTAATGAAAAACTGTTTTTT
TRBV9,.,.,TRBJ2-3,CASSVEGDPSIGTDTQYF,TGTGCCAGCAGCGTAGAGGGAGACCCCTCCATCGGCACAGATACGCAGTATTTT
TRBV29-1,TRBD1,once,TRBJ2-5,CSVDSPGGHQETQYF,TGCAGCGTTGATTCACCAGGGGGCCACCAAGAGACCCAGTACTTC
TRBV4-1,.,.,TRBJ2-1,CASSQDVLAISYNEQFF,TGCGCCAGCAGCCAAGATGTTCTAGCGATCTCCTACAATGAGCAGTTCTTC
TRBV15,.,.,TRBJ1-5,CATSTNSPHQPQHF,TGTGCCACCAGCACCAACTCTCCTCATCAGCCCCAGCATTTT
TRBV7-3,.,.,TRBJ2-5,CASSWGESGETQYF,TGTGCCAGCAGCTGGGGCGAGTCGGGAGAGACCCAGTACTTC
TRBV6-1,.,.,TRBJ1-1,CASSENTEAFF,TGTGCCAGCAGCGAGAACACTGAAGCTTTCTTT
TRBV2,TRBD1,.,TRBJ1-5,CASSETGTGKGSNQPQHF,TGTGCCAGCAGTGAAACCGGGACAGGGAAGGGTAGCAATCAGCCCCAGCATTTT
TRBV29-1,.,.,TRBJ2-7,CSVGSYEQYF,TGCAGCGTTGGAAGTTACGAGCAGTACTTC